This T cell receptor beta chain was captured by sequencing in a study of shared clonotypes between healthy human individuals. The donors were all Caucasian adults (living in Nashville, Tennessee). About this clone: Antigen: not known.

Study results and limitations: Among the subsets, naive ones generally showed larger estimated richness than memory ones.

This table comes from immunoSEQ multiplex PCR, and its TCRdb copy is limited to in-frame clones, with some not included. In the table there are around 2.5 million clones, 80% to 95% of which are singletons. The germline V gene has CDR1 SGHRS and CDR2 YFSETQ. CDR3 size: 15 residues. The V gene lost 3 bases and the J gene lost 9 bases, with 19 bases spanning the gap. What was sequenced was naive CD4+ T cells from PBMCs. Subset indicated: CD45RA+ positively selected. The chain recombines TRBV5-1 with TRBJ1-3; no firm D call. The sequence came from a man aged 18 to 30 in good health. Some clones in this sample may be carry-over from other donors' samples. CDR3 loop: CASSSGQPDPSTIYF. The CDR3 DNA reads TGCGCCAGCAGCTCGGGCCAACCGGACCCCAGCACCATATATTTT.